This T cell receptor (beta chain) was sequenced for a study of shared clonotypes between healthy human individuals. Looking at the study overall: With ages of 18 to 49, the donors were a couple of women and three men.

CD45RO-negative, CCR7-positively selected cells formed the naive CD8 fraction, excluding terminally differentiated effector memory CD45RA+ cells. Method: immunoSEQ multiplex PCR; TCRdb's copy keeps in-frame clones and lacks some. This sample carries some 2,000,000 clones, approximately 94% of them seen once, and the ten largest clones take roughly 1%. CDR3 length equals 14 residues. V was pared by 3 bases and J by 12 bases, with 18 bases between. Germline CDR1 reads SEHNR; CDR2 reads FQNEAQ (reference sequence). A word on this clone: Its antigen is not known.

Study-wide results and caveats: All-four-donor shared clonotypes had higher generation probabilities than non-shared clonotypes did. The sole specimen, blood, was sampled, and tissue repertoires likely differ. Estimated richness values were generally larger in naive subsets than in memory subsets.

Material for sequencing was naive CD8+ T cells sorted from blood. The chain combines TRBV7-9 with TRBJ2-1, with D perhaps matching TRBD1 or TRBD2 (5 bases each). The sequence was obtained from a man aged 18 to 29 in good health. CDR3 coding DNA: TGTGCCAGCAGCTTGGATTCGACGGGACCACGGCAGTTCTTC. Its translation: CASSLDSTGPRQFF. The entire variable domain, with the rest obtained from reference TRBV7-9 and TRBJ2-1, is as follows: DTGVSQNPRHKITKRGQNVTFRCDPISEHNRLYWYRQTLGQGPEFLTYFQNEAQLEKSRLLSDRFSAERPKGSFSTLEIQRTEQGDSAMYLCASSLDSTGPRQFFGPGTRLTVL.